The 16 T cell receptor beta chains presented below share a single source sample, sequenced in a study of blood T cells in healthy people across ages. A J-beta primer mix and a sample-barcoded 5' primer were used in a second PCR of about 7 to 12 cycles. TCRdb independently ran MiXCR on the 5' RACE reads; one entry per CDR3 protein. Of around 1.7 million distinct CDR3 sequences detected, roughly 30% appear once; the ten largest clones hold approximately 7.7%. Sequenced sample: blood. All receptors come from a woman younger than 45 in good health.

CDR3 nucleotides: TGTGCCAGTCAAGGGGTCGGTGAAGCTTTCTTT. It yields the protein CASQGVGEAFF. The rearrangement joins TRBV6-5 to TRBJ1-1, with D tentatively TRBD1 (5 bases). V dropped 9 bases and J dropped 7 bases, with 12 bases sitting between them. The CDR3 is made up of 11 amino acids. CDR1 and CDR2 (germline): MNHEY, SVGAGI.

A few counts support this clonotype. The chain couples TRBV4-2 to TRBJ2-7, with 7 positions matching TRBD2. J gave up 3 bases and V 0 bases, and 5 bases lay outside the gene matches. Germline assignment: CDR1 LGHNA and CDR2 YNFKEQ. The CDR3 spans 15 residues. This CDR3 is CASSQDPGTNYEQYF. CDR3 coding DNA: TGTGCCAGCAGCCAAGATCCTGGGACTAACTACGAGCAGTACTTC.

This chain uses TRBV10-3 with TRBJ1-1; a weak D match, TRBD1 (5 bases). CDR3 length: 13 amino acids. Germline values: CDR1 ENHRY, CDR2 SYGVKD. The V and J ends lost 3 bases and 5 bases respectively, with 10 bases between them. CDR3: CAISDWDFTEAFF. The CDR3 DNA reads as TGTGCCATCAGTGATTGGGACTTTACTGAAGCTTTCTTT.

The chain links TRBV21-1 to TRBJ2-7. TRBV21-1 counts as a pseudogene. The CDR3 consists of 14 residues. The CDR3 region is CASSKCTRPYEQYF. The CDR3, as DNA: TGTGCCAGCAGCAAATGTACCAGGCCCTACGAGCAGTACTTC.

This clonotype appeared a few times. This chain joins TRBV9 and TRBJ2-1; 8 bases map to TRBD2. Germline CDR1 reads SGDLS; CDR2 reads YYNGEE. The CDR3 length is 14 residues. The DNA for the CDR3 is TGTGCGAGCGGGTCCAGCGGGGGACTCGGTGAGCAGTTCTTC. This sequence encodes CASGSSGGLGEQFF.

This clonotype has more than one count but fewer than ten. This sequence joins TRBV6-1 and TRBJ1-6; tentative D call: TRBD1 (6 bases). The germline V gene has CDR1 MNHNS and CDR2 SASEGT. Trimming pared 10 bases from V and 7 bases from J, leaving 14 bases between. This CDR3 is 13 amino acids long. This CDR3 is CATGQRENSPLHF. CDR3 nucleotides: TGTGCCACCGGACAGCGGGAGAATTCACCCCTCCACTTT.

Regarding this clonotype: This may be a read error: a much more frequent sequence differs by one nucleotide. The rearrangement uses TRBV7-2 and TRBJ1-2, with a tentative D call TRBD1 (5 bases). Trimming shortened V by 5 bases and J by 9 bases, and 19 bases separated the two germline ends. The CDR3 contains 14 residues. CDR1 and CDR2 from the germline V gene are SGHTA and FQGNSA. Here the CDR3 DNA reads TGTGCCAGCAGCAGCAGGGATCCCAGCCATAGCTACACCTTC. Translated: CASSSRDPSHSYTF.

This clonotype was counted at least ten times. The gene calls are TRBV6-5 and TRBJ2-7; D not certain. The V end lost 4 bases, the J end lost 0 bases, and 10 bases lay between the germline ends. Germline V gene sequence: CDR1 MNHEY, CDR2 SVGAGI. The CDR3 is 14 residues long. CDR3 sequence (DNA): TGTGCCAGCAGTTTAACTGCGGACTCCTACGAGCAGTACTTC. Translated: CASSLTADSYEQYF.

This clonotype has just one count. At one end the junction does not follow the germline gene, possibly because of a read error. V gene TRBV11-2 combines with J gene TRBJ2-7; perhaps D is TRBD1 or TRBD2 (5 bases each). This CDR3 has 14 amino acids. In germline, CDR1 is SGHAT, CDR2 FQNNGV. The CDR3 coding sequence is TGTGCCGGCAGCTTTGGGACCAGAATGTACGAGCAGTACTTC. It translates to CAGSFGTRMYEQYF.

The V and J genes are TRBV25-1 and TRBJ1-2; D remains unclear. CDR3 length: 14 amino acids. V lost 5 bases to trimming and J lost 5 bases, with 15 bases between them. The germline V gene encodes CDR1 MGHDK and CDR2 SYGVNS. The CDR3 protein is CASSPRGQLYGYTF. The CDR3 nucleotides are TGTGCCAGCAGTCCTCGTGGGCAGCTGTATGGCTACACCTTC.

For this clonotype: A much larger clone is a single base away; this may be a read error. The chain is built from TRBV21-1 and TRBJ2-7; the table assigns TRBD2, which was not confirmed against the DNA. TRBV21-1 is labeled a pseudogene. This CDR3 comprises 15 residues. DNA for the CDR3: TGTGCCAGCAGCAAAGGGGGAGACTTGTCCTACGAGCAGTACTTC. Translating it yields CASSKGGDLSYEQYF.

This clonotype was picked up a small number of times. The chain carries TRBV28 and TRBJ1-2, with TRBD1 as a possible D gene (6 bases). This CDR3 region has 15 residues. CDR1 is MDHEN, CDR2 SYDVKM, per germline. The ends were cut back, 6 bases at V and 7 bases at J, with 21 bases in the middle. The CDR3 DNA sequence: TGTGCCAGCAGACCTGCACAGGGCCCCCGGACTGGCTACACCTTC. Its protein product is CASRPAQGPRTGYTF.

The V call is TRBV27, the J call TRBJ1-1; D not certain. Germline loops: CDR1 MNHEY, CDR2 SMNVEV (reference sequence). V lost 3 bases and J lost 5, with 13 bases in between. The CDR3 loop spans 14 amino acids. CDR3 amino acids: CASSFAGPRTEAFF. The CDR3 DNA follows: TGTGCCAGCAGTTTTGCAGGCCCGAGGACTGAAGCTTTCTTT.

This clonotype was observed many times. The gene calls are TRBV10-3 and TRBJ2-7; possibly TRBD2 for D (6 bases). The germline V and J ends were trimmed by 6 bases and 5 bases, with 11 bases remaining between them. CDR1 is ENHRY, CDR2 SYGVKD, per germline. The CDR3 length is 12 residues. CDR3 region: CAISDGTDEQYF. CDR3 in DNA: TGTGCCATCAGCGACGGGACTGACGAGCAGTACTTC.

The chain has TRBV4-2 and TRBJ2-3, with TRBD2 matching over 8 bases. The CDR3 loop spans 16 amino acids. J gave up 4 bases and V 5 bases, and 11 bases lay outside the gene matches. CDR1 LGHNA and CDR2 YNFKEQ come from the germline V gene. CDR3 protein: CASSGSGGKRADTQYF. In DNA form, the CDR3 reads TGTGCCAGCAGCGGGAGCGGGGGAAAGCGTGCAGATACGCAGTATTTT.

This chain connects TRBV6-6 to TRBJ1-3; tentative D call: TRBD1 (5 bases). V lost 6 bases, J lost 0 bases, and 18 bases lay in between. This CDR3 comprises 17 residues. Germline CDR1 is MNHNY and CDR2 is SVGAGI (reference sequence). CDR3 DNA: TGTGCCAGCAGCCAACTCCGGGCAGGGAACTCTGGAAACACCATATATTTT. This codes for CASSQLRAGNSGNTIYF.